This entry features one T cell receptor beta chain sequence. Its cognate antigen is unknown. The data derive from a study of blood T cells in healthy people across ages. Notes on the study in general: Age brought a roughly linear fall in TCR beta diversity measured per million T cells. From one million sequenced T cells, diversity estimates were lower bounds.

Combining a sample-barcoded 5' primer with a J-beta primer mix, a second PCR ran for roughly 7 to 11 cycles. Each of the cDNA molecules was tagged by a template-switch adaptor with 12 random nucleotides. TCRdb analysed the 5' RACE reads with MiXCR anew, one entry per CDR3 protein. This repertoire shows almost 1 million distinct CDR3 sequences, roughly half found once; its top ten account for about 20%. Material: blood. The TCR sequence derives from a woman aged 55-75 years in good health.

In nucleotides, the CDR3 is TGTGCCAGCATTACAGGGGGCCCTAGCTATGGCTACACCTTC. It specifies CASITGGPSYGYTF. This chain links TRBV28 with TRBJ1-2; TRBD1 aligns across 9 bases. This CDR3 is 14 amino acids long. Germline V gene data show CDR1 as MDHEN and CDR2 as SYDVKM. The trim removed 7 bases at V and 4 bases at J, leaving 7 bases unmatched.